These 30 T cell receptor beta chains were sequenced from one sample in a study of molecular identifiers for immune sequencing clone quantification. TCRdb reprocessed the PCR reads with MiXCR, giving one entry per CDR3 protein. The data contain approximately 97,000 distinct CDR3 sequences, 20% to 25% of them singletons. Sequences were obtained from naive CD8+ T cells from blood, with Jurkat cell RNA spiked in. Regarding subset: FACS-sorted CD8+CD4-CCR7+CD45RA+ naive T cells. The receptors here all came from a human donor in good health. Some libraries in this study had Jurkat cell RNA spiked in.

This clonotype has a count of ten or more. The CDR3 DNA sequence: TGCGCCAGCAGCCAAGAGGGTCAGGGCTTAATCACTGAAGCTTTCTTT. It codes for CASSQEGQGLITEAFF. The chain couples TRBV4-1 to TRBJ1-1; possibly TRBD1 for D (5 bases). The CDR3 length is 16 residues. Germline CDR1 MGHRA, CDR2 YSYEKL. V lost 0 bases, J lost 4 bases, and 15 bases lay in between.

This clonotype was seen a few times. The chain joins TRBV5-6 to TRBJ2-1, with D possibly called TRBD1 or TRBD2 (5 bases each). CDR1 and CDR2 from the germline V gene are SGHDT and YYEEEE. The CDR3 loop spans 15 amino acids. V was cut by 2 bases and J by 6 bases, with 15 bases left in between. The CDR3: CASSFSPGRLNEQFF. The DNA for the CDR3 is TGTGCCAGCAGCTTTTCTCCAGGGAGACTCAATGAGCAGTTCTTC.

This clonotype was seen ten or more times. The rearrangement uses TRBV7-9 and TRBJ2-7; 9 bases align to TRBD2. V trimming: 5 bases; J trimming: 2 bases; junction bases outside the gene matches: 4. CDR1 and CDR2 (germline): SEHNR, FQNEAQ (reference sequence). The CDR3 contains 14 residues. The CDR3: CASSPSGNTYEQYF. The DNA for the CDR3 is TGTGCCAGCAGCCCTAGCGGGAATACCTACGAGCAGTACTTC.

Note on this clonotype: This may come from a read error, since a much larger clone is one base off. The chain links TRBV14 to TRBJ2-5, with no clear D. V lost 6 bases and J lost 0, with 11 bases in between. This CDR3 has 14 amino acids. Germline V gene data show CDR1 as SGHDN and CDR2 as FVKESK. The CDR3 region is CASSPDFNQETQYF. CDR3 in DNA: TGTGCCAGCAGTCCTGACTTTAACCAAGAGACCCAGTACTTC.

The gene calls are TRBV6-5 and TRBJ2-1, with D possibly being TRBD2 (7 bases). Germline V gene lookup returns CDR1 MNHEY and CDR2 SVGAGI. CDR3 length: 16 amino acids. V lost 8 bases and J 3 bases, leaving 20 bases between the germline ends. The CDR3 nucleotides are TGTGCCAGCGGCCCTCAGCGGGAAGGGGGCTACAATGAGCAGTTCTTC. Amino acid sequence: CASGPQREGGYNEQFF.

This clonotype was counted ten times or more. The genes are TRBV7-9 and TRBJ2-7; no clear D gene. The CDR3 sequence is 16 residues long. Germline CDR1 is SEHNR and CDR2 is FQNEAQ (reference sequence). V lost 3 bases and J lost 0, with 15 bases in between. CDR3 nucleotides: TGTGCCAGCAGCTTTGGATTTGCGGTTAGCTCCTACGAGCAGTACTTC. Its protein is CASSFGFAVSSYEQYF. Together with reference TRBV7-9 and TRBJ2-7, the CDR3 gives the full variable domain: DTGVSQNPRHKITKRGQNVTFRCDPISEHNRLYWYRQTLGQGPEFLTYFQNEAQLEKSRLLSDRFSAERPKGSFSTLEIQRTEQGDSAMYLCASSFGFAVSSYEQYFGPGTRLTVT.

This clonotype turned up a few times. This is likely a read error, given that the CDR3 carries no conserved phenylalanine or tryptophan at its end. J is TRBJ1-4 and V is TRBV19; D uncertain. CDR1 LNHDA and CDR2 SQIVND come from the germline V gene (reference sequence). The ends were cut back, 4 bases at V and 3 bases at J, with 12 bases in the middle. CDR3 length: 15 residues. This chain's CDR3 is CASSKAVSANEKLFI. The CDR3 region has the DNA TGTGCCAGTAGTAAAGCGGTGAGCGCTAATGAAAAACTGTTTATT.

There are many counts of this clonotype. The DNA for the CDR3 is TGTGCCAGCAGTTTTGATCCCGCCGCGGGACACCAAACCGGGGAGCTGTTTTTT. Protein sequence: CASSFDPAAGHQTGELFF. The genes are TRBV28 and TRBJ2-2; perhaps D is TRBD1 or TRBD2 (6 bases each). The germline V gene has CDR1 MDHEN and CDR2 SYDVKM. V was shortened by 3 bases and J by 5 bases, with 22 bases between the two germline ends. This CDR3 contains 18 residues.

There are many counts of this clonotype. The chain uses TRBV27 and TRBJ1-1; a weak D match, TRBD1 (5 bases). The CDR3 consists of 14 residues. Germline V lookup: CDR1 MNHEY, CDR2 SMNVEV (reference sequence). The V end lost 6 bases, the J end lost 5 bases, and 16 bases lay between the germline ends. The CDR3 nucleotides read TGTGCCAGCAGCCCACAGGCTTCGAGGACTGAAGCTTTCTTT. As protein: CASSPQASRTEAFF.

This clonotype was detected ten times or more. V usage is TRBV4-1 and J usage is TRBJ2-1; no definite D call. This CDR3 is built from 13 residues. Trimming removed 2 bases from V and 7 bases from J, with 9 bases in between. Germline V CDR1 and CDR2: MGHRA, YSYEKL. CDR3 in amino acids: CASSQTLGNEQFF. The CDR3, as DNA: TGCGCCAGCAGCCAAACCCTAGGGAATGAGCAGTTCTTC.

This clonotype occurred many times. This chain uses TRBV5-4 with TRBJ2-7, with D perhaps matching TRBD2 (6 bases). The CDR3 is 15 amino acids. Deletions cut 3 bases from V and 7 bases from J, with 20 bases between. Germline assignment: CDR1 SGHNT and CDR2 YYREEE (reference sequence). The CDR3 DNA sequence: TGTGCCAGCAGCTCAAGTAGGCTAGCCGCGGGAGAGCAGTACTTC. It specifies CASSSSRLAAGEQYF.

CDR3: CASSQGWDEQYF. Written as DNA, the CDR3 is TGTGCCAGCAGCCAAGGTTGGGATGAGCAGTACTTC. This chain joins TRBV4-2 and TRBJ2-7; no definite D call. Germline V gene sequence: CDR1 LGHNA, CDR2 YNFKEQ. Deletions cut 1 base from V and 7 bases from J, with 8 bases between. The CDR3 loop spans 12 amino acids.

This clonotype was counted a few times. The V and J genes are TRBV14 and TRBJ2-7, with no clear D. From germline, CDR1 is SGHDN and CDR2 FVKESK. This CDR3 is built from 13 residues. The V end lost 4 bases, the J end lost 3 bases, and 10 bases lay between the germline ends. This CDR3 is CASSPPYDYEQYF. The DNA for the CDR3 is TGTGCCAGCAGCCCACCCTATGACTACGAGCAGTACTTC.

V usage is TRBV6-1 and J usage is TRBJ1-2, with D unresolved. Germline CDR1 reads MNHNS; CDR2 reads SASEGT. CDR3 size: 10 residues. The V end was cut by 6 bases, the J end by 12 bases, with 11 bases between. CDR3 loop: CASSLYYDTF. DNA for the CDR3: TGTGCCAGCAGCTTGTACTATGACACCTTC.

At least ten counts were recorded for this clonotype. The chain joins TRBV10-3 to TRBJ1-2, with no clear D. This CDR3 is built from 14 residues. The germline gives CDR1 ENHRY, CDR2 SYGVKD. V was trimmed by 5 bases and J by 0 bases, leaving 10 bases between them. The CDR3 spells CAISSTLANYGYTF. In DNA form, the CDR3 reads TGTGCCATCAGTTCTACGTTAGCTAACTATGGCTACACCTTC.

This clonotype has at least ten counts. The J gene is TRBJ2-3, the V gene TRBV4-3; TRBD2 is a possible D gene (7 bases). V was cut by 0 bases and J by 5 bases, with 12 bases left in between. The CDR3 runs 15 residues. Germline loops: CDR1 LGHNA, CDR2 YSLEER. CDR3 loop: CASSQDRGAIDTQYF. Here the CDR3 DNA reads TGCGCCAGCAGCCAAGATCGGGGGGCAATAGATACGCAGTATTTT.

The gene calls are TRBV9 and TRBJ2-1; 8 nucleotides align to TRBD2. This CDR3 spans 15 amino acids. Germline V gene lookup returns CDR1 SGDLS and CDR2 YYNGEE. With 4 bases clipped from V and 4 bases from J, the junction kept 7 bases outside the gene matches. The CDR3 protein is CASSQSGSPYNEQFF. As DNA, the CDR3 is TGTGCCAGCAGCCAAAGCGGGAGCCCTTACAATGAGCAGTTCTTC.

This clonotype showed up many times. V gene TRBV19 combines with J gene TRBJ2-1, with D tentatively TRBD2 (6 bases). Germline lookup yields CDR1 LNHDA and CDR2 SQIVND (reference sequence). V was clipped by 6 bases and J by 2 bases, with 17 bases between them. The CDR3 has 16 residues. The DNA for the CDR3 is TGTGCCAGTAGCATCAGGTTGCTAGCGACCTACAATGAGCAGTTCTTC. Translated: CASSIRLLATYNEQFF.

About this clonotype itself: A read error may be the cause here, since a much bigger clone is one base away. This chain connects TRBV4-3 to TRBJ1-2; 7 nucleotides line up with TRBD1. The CDR3 is 15 amino acids. V shed 0 bases and J 10 bases; nucleotides not matched to a gene: 11. Germline CDR1 and CDR2: LGHNA and YSLEER. The CDR3 protein is CASSQDIQTGHDYTF. The CDR3, as DNA: TGCGCCAGCAGCCAAGATATCCAGACAGGGCATGACTACACCTTC.

This clonotype was seen only a few times. A much larger clone differs from this one at a single base, so this may be a read error. V and J are TRBV7-9 and TRBJ2-7; maybe TRBD1 (5 bases). Looked up from germline, CDR1 is SEHNR and CDR2 is FQNEAQ (reference sequence). The CDR3 is made up of 12 amino acids. The CDR3 loop is CACSLTAYEQYF. CDR3 DNA: TGTGCCTGCAGCCTGACAGCTTACGAGCAGTACTTC.

Many counts were recorded for this clonotype. The CDR3 region is CASSLFFGSDEQYF. In nucleotides, the CDR3 is TGCGCCAGCAGCTTGTTTTTTGGGTCGGACGAGCAGTACTTC. The chain is built from TRBV5-1 and TRBJ2-7; D uncertain. Germline V gene data show CDR1 as SGHRS and CDR2 as YFSETQ. There are 14 residues in the CDR3. V dropped 1 base and J dropped 5 bases, with 13 bases sitting between them.

At least ten counts were recorded for this clonotype. The chain links TRBV6-2 or TRBV6-3 to TRBJ1-1; D gene ambiguous. The CDR3 extends over 12 amino acids. Trimming removed 2 bases from V and 8 bases from J, with 9 bases in between. Germline CDR1 and CDR2: MNHEY and SVGEGT. This CDR3 is CASSYPDPEAFF. The CDR3, as DNA: TGTGCCAGCAGTTACCCAGACCCCGAAGCTTTCTTT.

Turning to this clonotype: This sequence may be a read error, since a much larger clone differs from it by one base. CDR3 region: CASSLRATNTEAYF. CDR3 in DNA: TGTGCCAGCAGTTTAAGGGCCACGAACACTGAAGCTTACTTT. The gene calls are TRBV6-2 or TRBV6-3 and TRBJ1-1; D unclear. There are 14 residues in the CDR3. CDR1 is MNHEY and CDR2 is SVGEGT in the germline V gene.

CDR3 residues: CASSHAADRNSPLHF. CDR3 bases: TGCGCCAGCAGCCACGCGGCGGACAGAAATTCACCCCTCCACTTT. The rearrangement uses TRBV4-3 and TRBJ1-6, with D possibly matching TRBD1 (6 bases). The V and J ends lost 3 bases and 7 bases respectively, with 13 bases between them. This CDR3 is 15 amino acids long. Germline CDR1 reads LGHNA; CDR2 reads YSLEER.

In this sample, this clonotype turned up a few times. J is TRBJ2-7 and V is TRBV5-1; 7 bases agree with TRBD2. CDR3 size: 16 residues. Germline loops: CDR1 SGHRS, CDR2 YFSETQ. The V and J ends lost 5 bases and 4 bases, in that order; junction bases with no gene match: 15. This CDR3 reads CASRLRGLPESYEQYF. For the CDR3, the DNA is TGCGCCAGCAGGCTAAGGGGACTACCGGAATCTTACGAGCAGTACTTC.

The table lists this clonotype with many counts. The chain couples TRBV19 to TRBJ2-1; 9 bases are shared with TRBD1. The germline V gene has CDR1 LNHDA and CDR2 SQIVND (reference sequence). The CDR3 sequence is 13 residues long. Trimming at V came to 10 bases and at J to 6 bases, leaving 7 bases not matched to a gene. CDR3 in amino acids: CAIRTGAGNEQFF. The CDR3 region has the DNA TGTGCCATCCGGACAGGGGCAGGCAATGAGCAGTTCTTC.

This clonotype was seen at least ten times. This sequence joins TRBV5-4 and TRBJ2-7; D may be TRBD1 (6 bases). This CDR3 contains 15 residues. The germline V gene encodes CDR1 SGHNT and CDR2 YYREEE (reference sequence). Trimming stripped 4 bases from V and 5 bases from J, with 19 bases between. CDR3 loop: CASSQPVAGDHEQYF. The CDR3, as DNA: TGTGCCAGCAGCCAACCGGTGGCAGGGGATCACGAGCAGTACTTC. Based on the CDR3 plus reference TRBV5-4 and TRBJ2-7, the full variable domain is ETGVTQSPTHLIKTRGQQVTLRCSSQSGHNTVSWYQQALGQGPQFIFQYYREEENGRGNFPPRFSGLQFPNYSSELNVNALELDDSALYLCASSQPVAGDHEQYFGPGTRLTVT.

This clonotype was recorded a few times. The V gene is TRBV27, the J gene TRBJ1-1, with TRBD1 matching over 7 bases. The CDR3 sequence is 17 residues long. Unmatched junction bases numbered 16, after V lost 5 bases and J lost 4 bases. The germline V gene encodes CDR1 MNHEY and CDR2 SMNVEV (reference sequence). CDR3 bases: TGTGCCAGCAGTCACGCAGGGGGTGGAGTAAGGTCCACTGAAGCTTTCTTT. This sequence encodes CASSHAGGGVRSTEAFF.

As concerns this clonotype: This may be a read error, as it is one base from a much larger clone. This chain joins TRBV29-1 and TRBJ2-2; no clear D gene. The CDR3 consists of 12 residues. Trimming removed 5 bases at V and 7 bases at J, with 11 bases between. The germline gives CDR1 SQVTM, CDR2 ANQGSEA. Written as DNA, the CDR3 is TGCAGCGTTAGCTGTTCGGGCGGGGAGCTGTTTTTT. It is translated as CSVSCSGGELFF.

This clonotype was detected a few times. At one of its ends the junction is not consistent with the germline gene, which may arise from a read error. The chain recombines TRBV28 with TRBJ2-7; TRBD2 aligns across 7 bases. The germline V gene has CDR1 MDHEN and CDR2 SYDVKM. The CDR3 is 14 amino acids. In nucleotides, the CDR3 is TGTGCCAGCAGTTTAAACGGGAGGTTCTACGAGCAGTATTTC. It translates to CASSLNGRFYEQYF.